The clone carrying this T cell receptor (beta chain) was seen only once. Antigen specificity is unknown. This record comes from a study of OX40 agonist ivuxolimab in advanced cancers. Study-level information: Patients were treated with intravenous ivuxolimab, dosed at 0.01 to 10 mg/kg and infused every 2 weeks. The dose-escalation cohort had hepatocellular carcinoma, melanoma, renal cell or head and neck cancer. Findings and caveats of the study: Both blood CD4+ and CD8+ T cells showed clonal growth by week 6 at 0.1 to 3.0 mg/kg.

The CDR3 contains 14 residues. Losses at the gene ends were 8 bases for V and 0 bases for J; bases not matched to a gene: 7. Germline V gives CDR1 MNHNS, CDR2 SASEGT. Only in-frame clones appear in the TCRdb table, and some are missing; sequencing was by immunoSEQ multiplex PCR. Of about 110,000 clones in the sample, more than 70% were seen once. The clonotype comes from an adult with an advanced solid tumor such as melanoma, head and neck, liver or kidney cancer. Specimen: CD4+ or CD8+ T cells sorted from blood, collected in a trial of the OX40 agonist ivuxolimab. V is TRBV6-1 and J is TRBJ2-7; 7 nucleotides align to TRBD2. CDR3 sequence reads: CASGGLTDSYEQYF. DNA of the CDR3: TGTGCCAGCGGGGGACTAACAGACTCCTACGAGCAGTACTTC.